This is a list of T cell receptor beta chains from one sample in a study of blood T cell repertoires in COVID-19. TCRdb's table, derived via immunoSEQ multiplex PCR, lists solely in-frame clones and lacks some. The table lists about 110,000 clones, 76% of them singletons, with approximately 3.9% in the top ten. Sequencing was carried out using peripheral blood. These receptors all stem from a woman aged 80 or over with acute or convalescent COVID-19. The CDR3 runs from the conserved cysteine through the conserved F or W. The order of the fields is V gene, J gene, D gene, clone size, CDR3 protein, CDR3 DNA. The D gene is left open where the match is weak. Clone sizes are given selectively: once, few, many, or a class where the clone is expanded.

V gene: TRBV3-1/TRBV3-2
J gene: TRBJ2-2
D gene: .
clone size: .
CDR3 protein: CASSQGVNPNTGELFF
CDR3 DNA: TGTGCCAGCAGCCAAGGCGTTAATCCCAACACCGGGGAGCTGTTTTTT

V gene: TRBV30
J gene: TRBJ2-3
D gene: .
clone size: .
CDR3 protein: CAWSLNRRNTQYF
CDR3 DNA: TGTGCCTGGTCTCTAAATCGGCGGAATACGCAGTATTTT

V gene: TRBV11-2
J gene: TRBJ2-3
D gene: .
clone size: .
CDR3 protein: CASSLDRLLPTQYF
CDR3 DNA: TGTGCCAGCAGCTTAGATCGGTTGTTACCCACGCAGTATTTT

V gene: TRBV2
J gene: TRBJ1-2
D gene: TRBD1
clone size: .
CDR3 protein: CASRKTGAPGYTF
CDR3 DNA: TGTGCCAGCAGAAAGACAGGGGCGCCTGGCTACACCTTC

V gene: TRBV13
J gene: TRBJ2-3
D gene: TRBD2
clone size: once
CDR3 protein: CASSLYLSGSSDTQYF
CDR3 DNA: TGTGCCAGCAGCTTATATCTCAGCGGGAGTTCAGATACGCAGTATTTT

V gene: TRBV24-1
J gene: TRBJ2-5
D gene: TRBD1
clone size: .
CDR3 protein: CATSETGTGWLETQYF
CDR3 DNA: TGTGCCACCAGTGAAACCGGGACAGGGTGGCTGGAGACCCAGTACTTC

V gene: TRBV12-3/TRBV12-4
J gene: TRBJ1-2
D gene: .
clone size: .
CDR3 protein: CASSFAGDGYTF
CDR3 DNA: TGTGCCAGCAGTTTTGCAGGTGATGGCTACACCTTC

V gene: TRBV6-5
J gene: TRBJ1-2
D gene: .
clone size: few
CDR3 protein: CASSPTGYDGYTF
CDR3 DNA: TGTGCCAGCAGTCCTACAGGGTACGATGGCTACACCTTC

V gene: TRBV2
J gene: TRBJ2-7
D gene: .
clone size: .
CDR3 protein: CASSRDIRYEQYF
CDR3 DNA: TGTGCCAGCAGCCGGGACATCCGCTACGAGCAGTACTTC

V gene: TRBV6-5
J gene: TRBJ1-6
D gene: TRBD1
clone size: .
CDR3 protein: CASSWERDRNSPLHF
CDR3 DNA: TGTGCCAGCAGTTGGGAGAGGGACAGAAATTCACCCCTCCACTTT

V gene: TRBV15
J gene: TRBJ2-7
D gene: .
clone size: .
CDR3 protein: CAPKTGESYEQYF
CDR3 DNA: TGTGCCCCTAAGACCGGGGAAAGCTACGAGCAGTACTTC

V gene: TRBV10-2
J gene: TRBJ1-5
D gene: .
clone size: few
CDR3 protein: CASSDWTLLSNQPQHF
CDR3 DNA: TGCGCCAGCAGTGATTGGACACTACTTAGCAATCAGCCCCAGCATTTT

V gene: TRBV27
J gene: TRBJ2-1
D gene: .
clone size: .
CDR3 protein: CASSLGHLNEQFF
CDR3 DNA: TGTGCCAGCAGTTTAGGACATCTCAATGAGCAGTTCTTC

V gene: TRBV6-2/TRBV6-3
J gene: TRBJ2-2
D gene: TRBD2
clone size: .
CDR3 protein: CASSRSGRRTNTGELFF
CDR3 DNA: TGTGCCAGCAGTCGTAGCGGGAGGAGAACTAACACCGGGGAGCTGTTTTTT

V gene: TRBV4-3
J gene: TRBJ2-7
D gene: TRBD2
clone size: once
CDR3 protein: CASSRGTSGNYEQYF
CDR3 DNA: TGCGCCAGCAGCCGAGGGACTAGCGGCAACTACGAGCAGTACTTC

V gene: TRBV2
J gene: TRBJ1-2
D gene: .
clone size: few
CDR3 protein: CARQMTGNYGYTF
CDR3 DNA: TGTGCCCGCCAAATGACAGGAAACTATGGCTACACCTTC

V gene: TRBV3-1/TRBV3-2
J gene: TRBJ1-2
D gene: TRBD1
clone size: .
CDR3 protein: CASSHHQPDRVTGYTF
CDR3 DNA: TGTGCCAGCAGCCATCACCAACCGGACAGGGTTACTGGCTACACCTTC

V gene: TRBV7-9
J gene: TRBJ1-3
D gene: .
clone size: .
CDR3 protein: CASSLPGYGNTIYF
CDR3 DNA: TGTGCCAGCAGCCTGCCAGGGTATGGAAACACCATATATTTT

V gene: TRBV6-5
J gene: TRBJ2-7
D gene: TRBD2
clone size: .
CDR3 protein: CASSSTSGRQYF
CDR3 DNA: TGTGCCAGCAGTTCTACTAGCGGGCGGCAGTACTTC

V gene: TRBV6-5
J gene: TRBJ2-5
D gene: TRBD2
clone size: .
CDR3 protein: CASSYLRTRSQETQYF
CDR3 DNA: TGTGCCAGCAGTTACTTGCGGACTAGGAGCCAAGAGACCCAGTACTTC

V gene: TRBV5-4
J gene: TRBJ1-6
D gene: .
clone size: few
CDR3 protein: CASSLSPGDSPLHF
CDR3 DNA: TGTGCCAGCAGCTTGTCCCCGGGGGATTCACCCCTCCACTTT

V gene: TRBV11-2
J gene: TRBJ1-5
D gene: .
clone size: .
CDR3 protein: CASSLGPLHLGNQPQHF
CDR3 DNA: TGTGCCAGCAGCTTAGGACCTCTCCACCTAGGAAATCAGCCCCAGCATTTT

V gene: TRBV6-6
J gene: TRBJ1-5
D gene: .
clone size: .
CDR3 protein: CASSLGDSNQPQHF
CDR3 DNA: TGTGCCAGCAGCTTGGGAGATAGCAATCAGCCCCAGCATTTT

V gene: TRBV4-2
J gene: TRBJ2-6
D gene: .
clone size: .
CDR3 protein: CASSQEGLVPSGANVLTF
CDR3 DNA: TGTGCCAGCAGCCAAGAGGGGCTGGTCCCCTCTGGGGCCAACGTCCTGACTTTC

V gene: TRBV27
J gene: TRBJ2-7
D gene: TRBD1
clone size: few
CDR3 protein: CASSSLTGTGAYEQYF
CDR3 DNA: TGTGCCAGCAGTTCCCTGACCGGGACAGGGGCCTACGAGCAGTACTTC

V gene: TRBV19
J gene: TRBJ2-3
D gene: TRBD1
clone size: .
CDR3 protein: CASSKPTGGTDTQYF
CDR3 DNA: TGTGCCAGTAGTAAGCCAACAGGGGGAACAGATACGCAGTATTTT